These T cell receptor beta chains were read from a single sample in a study of blood T cells in healthy people across ages. MiXCR, applied by TCRdb to the 5' RACE reads, yields one record per CDR3 protein. This table has more than 800,000 distinct CDR3 sequences, more than 25% appearing once. The material sequenced was blood. The receptors derive from a woman at least 80 years old in good health. CDR3s include the opening cysteine and the closing phenylalanine or tryptophan. A D gene is named only where the DNA matches it firmly. Rows give clone size only sometimes, using once, few, many, or a class for an expanded clone.

D: NA; V: TRBV7-9; size: few; J: TRBJ1-5; DNA: TGTGCCAGCAGCATTGGACAGAGCAATCAGCCCCAGCATTTT; CDR3: CASSIGQSNQPQHF
D: TRBD2; V: TRBV5-4; size: many; J: TRBJ2-7; DNA: TGTGCCAGCAGCTTCGGGACTAGCCTATACGAGCAGTACTTC; CDR3: CASSFGTSLYEQYF
D: NA; V: TRBV11-2; size: many; J: TRBJ1-2; DNA: TGTGCCAGCAGCTTAGGTCTCTTCGGGGGAGGCTACACCTTC; CDR3: CASSLGLFGGGYTF
D: NA; V: TRBV30; size: once; J: TRBJ1-1; DNA: TGTGCCTGGATCCTTTCTGGGGGAAGATACACTGAAGCTTTCTTT; CDR3: CAWILSGGRYTEAFF
D: NA; V: TRBV12-3/TRBV12-4; size: many; J: TRBJ2-1; DNA: TGTGCCAGCACTCGACCCGTCGGGGTTGAGCAGTTCTTC; CDR3: CASTRPVGVEQFF
D: NA; V: TRBV11-3; size: NA; J: TRBJ2-5; DNA: TGTGCCGGCAGCCCCGGCACGTCGACCCTTTACCAAGAGACCCAGTACTTC; CDR3: CAGSPGTSTLYQETQYF
D: TRBD1; V: TRBV18; size: many; J: TRBJ1-2; DNA: TGTGCCAGCTCACCATTGGGGACAGGGGAAACTAACTATGGCTACACCTTC; CDR3: CASSPLGTGETNYGYTF
D: NA; V: TRBV20-1; size: many; J: TRBJ1-4; DNA: TGCAGTGCTAGGTCCCCCCCCGGGTGGGAAAAACTGTTTTTT; CDR3: CSARSPPGWEKLFF
D: TRBD2; V: TRBV13; size: few; J: TRBJ2-3; DNA: TGTGCCAGCAGCCTGGCGGGACTAGCGCAAGATACGCAGTATTTT; CDR3: CASSLAGLAQDTQYF
D: NA; V: TRBV2; size: few; J: TRBJ1-2; DNA: TGTGCCAGCCGACTCGGCCTTAACTATGGCTACACCTTC; CDR3: CASRLGLNYGYTF
D: NA; V: TRBV27; size: NA; J: TRBJ1-2; DNA: TGTGCCAGCAGTTATGTAGTCCAAGTATTCGGCTATGGCTACACCTTC; CDR3: CASSYVVQVFGYGYTF
D: TRBD2; V: TRBV12-3/TRBV12-4; size: many; J: TRBJ2-1; DNA: TGTGCCAGCAACCTCCCCGGGACTAGCCAAAATGAGCAGTTCTTC; CDR3: CASNLPGTSQNEQFF
D: TRBD1; V: TRBV4-3; size: NA; J: TRBJ1-5; DNA: TGCGCCAGCAGCCAAGTACGGGCGGGGACAGCAAATACAAATAGCAATCAGCCCCAGCATTTT; CDR3: CASSQVRAGTANTNSNQPQHF
D: NA; V: TRBV5-1; size: many; J: TRBJ2-2; DNA: TGCGCCAGCAGCTTGAGGGGGGACACCGGGGAGCTGTTTTTT; CDR3: CASSLRGDTGELFF
D: TRBD1; V: TRBV25-1; size: many; J: TRBJ1-4; DNA: TGTGCCAGCAGTGAATCCAGGGGGGCAACTAATGAAAAACTGTTTTTT; CDR3: CASSESRGATNEKLFF
D: NA; V: TRBV20-1; size: many; J: TRBJ2-5; DNA: TGCAGTGCTACAATCGGCAGGGGCGTTGGTAAAGAGACCCAGTACTTC; CDR3: CSATIGRGVGKETQYF